The 9 T cell receptor beta chains presented below share a single source sample, sequenced in a study of T cell responses to AZD1222 COVID-19 vaccine. Produced via immunoSEQ multiplex PCR; TCRdb's table is partial and in-frame only. This table holds roughly 90,000 clones, over 85% found once. This specimen consisted of peripheral blood, obtained 28 days after the second AZD1222 dose. The source is an adult who received the AZD1222 COVID-19 vaccine.

This clone appeared a single time. The rearrangement uses TRBV27 and TRBJ2-7; D may be TRBD1 (5 bases). V was cut by 2 bases and J by 7 bases, with 15 bases left in between. The length of the CDR3 is 14 residues. CDR1 is MNHEY, CDR2 SMNVEV, per germline (reference sequence). The CDR3 reads CASSLQGSIGEQYF. The CDR3 coding sequence is TGTGCCAGCAGTTTACAGGGAAGTATAGGGGAGCAGTACTTC.

This clone was seen only once. V gene TRBV9 combines with J gene TRBJ2-3; D unclear. This CDR3 has 17 residues. The V and J ends lost 0 bases and 2 bases respectively, with 16 bases between them. Germline loops: CDR1 SGDLS, CDR2 YYNGEE. Here the CDR3 reads CASSVASGSPPTDTQYF. The CDR3 nucleotides read TGTGCCAGCAGCGTAGCTTCCGGGTCCCCCCCCACAGATACGCAGTATTTT.

The gene calls are TRBV9 and TRBJ1-5, with unresolved D. Trimming shortened V by 0 bases and J by 3 bases, and 7 bases separated the two germline ends. This CDR3 region has 14 residues. Germline loops: CDR1 SGDLS, CDR2 YYNGEE. CDR3 in DNA: TGTGCCAGCAGCGTAGGGCAGGACAATCAGCCCCAGCATTTT. Residues: CASSVGQDNQPQHF.

This clone has just one count. The J gene is TRBJ2-3, the V gene TRBV28; 16 bases agree with TRBD2. Germline V gene sequence: CDR1 MDHEN, CDR2 SYDVKM. V shed 5 bases and J 1 base; nucleotides not matched to a gene: 12. The CDR3 sequence is 20 residues long. CDR3 region: CASSPGTSGGVQRRTDTQYF. The DNA of the CDR3 is TGTGCCAGCAGTCCGGGGACTAGCGGGGGGGTGCAGAGGCGCACAGATACGCAGTATTTT.

The chain is built from TRBV3-1 (or the pseudogene TRBV3-2) and TRBJ1-1, with 7 bases matching TRBD1. J lost 0 bases, V lost 1 base, and 11 bases had no gene match. CDR1 and CDR2 from the germline V gene are LGHDT and YNNKEL (reference sequence). This CDR3 has 18 residues. The CDR3 region is CASSQVLTDRLLNTEAFF. CDR3 bases: TGTGCCAGCAGCCAAGTCCTTACGGACAGGCTATTGAACACTGAAGCTTTCTTT.

This clone was observed once. DNA of the CDR3: TGTGCCAGCAGCTTCAGGGGACAGATATACGGGGAGCTGTTTTTT. This codes for CASSFRGQIYGELFF. This chain joins TRBV7-9 and TRBJ2-2, with 7 bases aligning to TRBD1. Germline CDR1 reads SEHNR; CDR2 reads FQNEAQ (reference sequence). J gave up 7 bases and V 3 bases, and 8 bases lay outside the gene matches. The CDR3 contains 15 residues. Combining the CDR3 with reference TRBV7-9 and TRBJ2-2 gives the whole variable domain DTGVSQNPRHKITKRGQNVTFRCDPISEHNRLYWYRQTLGQGPEFLTYFQNEAQLEKSRLLSDRFSAERPKGSFSTLEIQRTEQGDSAMYLCASSFRGQIYGELFFGEGSRLTVL.

This sequence joins TRBV5-1 and TRBJ2-3, with 7 bases identical to TRBD1. Losses at the gene ends were 2 bases for V and 1 base for J; bases not matched to a gene: 4. The CDR3 has 15 amino acids. Germline CDR1 is SGHRS and CDR2 is YFSETQ. Here the CDR3 DNA reads TGCGCCAGCAGCTTACAGGGGTGGGGCACAGATACGCAGTATTTT. Protein sequence: CASSLQGWGTDTQYF.

The rearrangement links TRBV12-3 or TRBV12-4 to TRBJ2-5; tentative D call: TRBD1 (5 bases). Deletions cut 5 bases from V and 2 bases from J, with 6 bases between. The length of the CDR3 is 12 residues. The CDR3 protein is CASSRQQETQYF. DNA of the CDR3: TGTGCCAGCAGTCGACAGCAAGAGACCCAGTACTTC.

CDR3 in amino acids: CASSLTTGSRKNSPLHF. As DNA, the CDR3 is TGTGCCAGCAGCTTAACGACAGGAAGTAGAAAGAATTCACCCCTCCACTTT. This chain connects TRBV7-9 to TRBJ1-6, with D perhaps TRBD1 (6 bases). V dropped 2 bases and J dropped 7 bases, with 18 bases sitting between them. This CDR3 region has 17 residues. Germline CDR1 SEHNR, CDR2 FQNEAQ (reference sequence).